This T cell receptor (beta chain) was identified during a study of blood T cells in healthy people across ages. Study-wide findings and caveats: In older individuals, TCR beta diversity per million T cells was lower, falling roughly linearly with age. The study lacked donor CMV status, which possibly confounded expanded clonotype changes.

The CDR3 is made up of 12 amino acids. The germline CDR1 and CDR2 sequences are SQVTM and ANQGSEA. V was shortened by 7 bases and J by 6 bases, with 14 bases between the two germline ends. Primed by a sample-barcoded 5' primer and a J-beta primer mix, a second PCR proceeded for 7 to 11 cycles. A tag from a template-switch adaptor with 12 random nucleotides marked each cDNA molecule. TCRdb reanalysed the 5' RACE reads using MiXCR and keeps one entry per CDR3 protein. The sample lists fewer than 900,000 distinct CDR3 sequences, roughly 47% seen once, with approximately 22% in the top ten. This clonotype was seen ten or more times. Its antigen is unknown.

Sequencing used blood. The TCR originated in a woman aged 60-75 years in good health. This chain links TRBV29-1 with TRBJ2-3, with D tentatively TRBD2 (6 bases). This chain's CDR3 is CSGGLLEDTQYF. The CDR3 DNA sequence: TGCAGCGGCGGACTACTCGAGGATACGCAGTATTTT.